A selection of T cell receptor beta chains follows, all from one sample in a study of chemoradiotherapy in HPV16-positive cancers. Repertoires were generated with immunoSEQ multiplex PCR, while TCRdb's copy carries only in-frame clones and drops some. The data contain under 7,500 clones, roughly nine tenths of them singletons. The sequenced sample was blood, obtained from a patient who underwent chemoradiotherapy. These receptors were obtained from a human donor with HPV-associated anogenital cancer. Both conserved end residues are part of each CDR3. The D gene is left open where the match is weak. Rows may omit the clone size; those that give it use once, few, many or a size class.

>.|TRBJ2-7|TRBV7-6|.
TGTGCCAGCAGCATAACTAGTGGATCCTACGAGCAGTACTTC
CASSITSGSYEQYF
>.|TRBJ1-1|TRBV19|TRBD1
TGTGCCAGTAGTATAGCCGGGACAGGGGTTACTGAAGCTTTCTTT
CASSIAGTGVTEAFF
>.|TRBJ2-7|TRBV12-2|.
TGTGCAAGTCGCTTAGCGCCGCGCGGGAGGGTCTACGAGCAGTACTTC
CASRLAPRGRVYEQYF
>.|TRBJ2-7|TRBV7-2|.
TGTGCCAGCAGCTCGACTCGGGCCTCCTACGAGCAGTACTTC
CASSSTRASYEQYF
>.|TRBJ1-3|TRBV7-7|TRBD1
TGTGCTAGCAGCGACAGGGCTGGAAACACCATATATTTT
CASSDRAGNTIYF
>.|TRBJ1-1|TRBV4-3|.
TGCGCCAGCAGCCTCACAGGGAGCCTGGCTTTCTTT
CASSLTGSLAFF
>once|TRBJ1-1|TRBV2|.
TGTGCCAGCACCCTCTGGGGAGGGGGGAACACTGAAGCTTTCTTT
CASTLWGGGNTEAFF
>.|TRBJ1-2|TRBV27|TRBD1
TGTGCCAGCAGCCGGACCGGGACAGGGGTCTATGGCTACACCTTC
CASSRTGTGVYGYTF
>.|TRBJ2-3|TRBV29-1|TRBD2
TGCAGCGTCAGGAGCGCGGGAGGGCGAGTATACACAGATACGCAGTATTTT
CSVRSAGGRVYTDTQYF
>.|TRBJ1-2|TRBV29-1|.
TGCAGCGTTGAAGATTCGGGCTACACCTTC
CSVEDSGYTF
>.|TRBJ2-7|TRBV28|.
TGTGCCAGCAGTGCTTGGCCGGGGGCCAGGTCCTACGAGCAGTACTTC
CASSAWPGARSYEQYF
>.|TRBJ1-6|TRBV5-5|TRBD1
TGTGCCAGCAGCTTCAGGGGACAGGGGTTAAATAATTCACCCCTCCACTTT
CASSFRGQGLNNSPLHF
>.|TRBJ2-7|TRBV10-2|TRBD2
TGCGCCAGCAGACTAGCGGGAGTCTCCTACGAGCAGTACTTC
CASRLAGVSYEQYF
>.|TRBJ2-7|TRBV28|.
TGTGCCAGCAGCTTCGGACGGCTTGTGAAGTACGAGCAGTACTTC
CASSFGRLVKYEQYF
>.|TRBJ1-6|TRBV7-6|.
TGTGCCAGCAGCTTAGAGGGCTTGGGGGATTCACCCCTCCACTTT
CASSLEGLGDSPLHF
>few|TRBJ2-3|TRBV7-6|TRBD2
TGTGCCAGCAGCCCCGGGGGGGCCGAAGATACGCAGTATTTT
CASSPGGAEDTQYF
>.|TRBJ2-2|TRBV7-9|.
TGTGCCAGCAGCGGTGTGAATTCTAGGAACACCGGGGAGCTGTTTTTT
CASSGVNSRNTGELFF
>.|TRBJ2-7|TRBV9|.
TGTGCCAGCAGCGTCCGGACGGGTTCCTACGAGCAGTACTTC
CASSVRTGSYEQYF
>.|TRBJ2-4|TRBV6-6|TRBD2
TGTGCCAGCTCAAGGGAGGGTTCGACCAAAAACATTCAGTACTTC
CASSREGSTKNIQYF
>.|TRBJ2-3|TRBV18|.
TGTGCCAGCTCAACTGGCGGCAGGGGTGCAGATACGCAGTATTTT
CASSTGGRGADTQYF
>.|TRBJ2-1|TRBV11-2|TRBD2
TGTGCCAGCAGCTTAGGCAGAAAGGGGACTAGAGCCGGGTACAATGAGCAGTTCTTC
CASSLGRKGTRAGYNEQFF
>.|TRBJ1-1|TRBV7-2|.
TGTGCCAGCAGCTTGGGGGCGTGGAACACTGAAGCTTTCTTT
CASSLGAWNTEAFF
>.|TRBJ1-2|TRBV6-1|.
TGTGCCAGCATTGGCAGGGGATCCGACTATGGCTACACCTTC
CASIGRGSDYGYTF
>.|TRBJ2-7|TRBV28|TRBD2
TGTGCCAGCAGTATTCTCCCGGGAGGCAGCTACGAGCAGTACTTC
CASSILPGGSYEQYF
>.|TRBJ2-3|TRBV9|.
TGTGCCAGCAGCGTAGGAGGTAGCTTAGGTACAGATACGCAGTATTTT
CASSVGGSLGTDTQYF